The present entry profiles one TCR beta chain with its context. No antigen is known for it. The record originates from a study of radiotherapy plus CTLA-4 blockade in lung cancer. Study as a whole: An objective response was seen in about 18% of patients, and disease control in roughly 28%. The study's findings and limits: Tumor-derived TCR clones expanded in blood after radiotherapy plus ipilimumab.

Measured with immunoSEQ multiplex PCR; TCRdb has only the in-frame clones, and not every one. The sample lists some 60,000 clones; 77% were seen once. It was focal radiation plus CTLA-4 blockade with ipilimumab that patients with chemo-refractory metastatic non-small-cell lung cancer received. V was clipped by 2 bases and J by 0 bases; unmatched bases: 1. The CDR3 is 15 amino acids. Germline loops: CDR1 SEHNR, CDR2 FQNEAQ (reference sequence). The TCR sequence derives from a human donor with non-small cell lung cancer who had a partial response to radiotherapy plus ipilimumab. Sample: peripheral blood, taken from a patient treated with radiotherapy plus ipilimumab. The J gene is TRBJ2-1, the V gene TRBV7-9, with 7 bases fitting TRBD2. CDR3 protein: CASSLWGGSYNEQFF. The CDR3 nucleotides read TGTGCCAGCAGCTTATGGGGGGGCTCCTACAATGAGCAGTTCTTC.